A selection of T cell receptor beta chains follows, all from one sample in a study of technical replicates of blood from a few donors. TCRdb's copy holds only in-frame clones and misses some; the assay was immunoSEQ multiplex PCR. The data contain more than 75,000 clones, roughly 93% of them seen just once; the ten biggest clones take up 0.24%. Source material: T cells isolated from PBMCs. Source of these receptors: a human donor in good health. Each CDR3 is given with its conserved first and last residue. A D gene is named only where the DNA matches it firmly. The listing skips clone size in some rows; elsewhere it reads once, few, many or a size class.

D gene: TRBD2
clone size: NA
J gene: TRBJ2-2
V gene: TRBV6-1
CDR3 length: 15
CDR3 DNA: TGTGCCAGCAGTGTTAGCGGGCAGAACACCGGGGAGCTGTTTTTT
CDR3 protein: CASSVSGQNTGELFF

D gene: NA
clone size: NA
J gene: TRBJ2-5
V gene: TRBV5-1
CDR3 length: 13
CDR3 DNA: TGCGCCAGCAGGCCGACAGAACAAGAGACCCAGTACTTC
CDR3 protein: CASRPTEQETQYF

D gene: TRBD2
clone size: NA
J gene: TRBJ2-3
V gene: TRBV7-6
CDR3 length: 14
CDR3 DNA: TGTGCCAGCAGAGGCGGGGGAAGCACAGATACGCAGTATTTT
CDR3 protein: CASRGGGSTDTQYF

D gene: NA
clone size: NA
J gene: TRBJ2-1
V gene: TRBV11-2
CDR3 length: 14
CDR3 DNA: TGTGCCAGCAGCTTAGGGGACAACTACAATGAGCAGTTCTTC
CDR3 protein: CASSLGDNYNEQFF

D gene: NA
clone size: NA
J gene: TRBJ2-7
V gene: TRBV5-1
CDR3 length: 13
CDR3 DNA: TGCGCCAGCAGCTTGGAGGAGGGCTACGAGCAGTACTTC
CDR3 protein: CASSLEEGYEQYF

D gene: NA
clone size: few
J gene: TRBJ1-6
V gene: TRBV5-1
CDR3 length: 15
CDR3 DNA: TGCGCCAGCAGCTTGGCTAGCTCCTATAATTCACCCCTCCACTTT
CDR3 protein: CASSLASSYNSPLHF

D gene: TRBD1
clone size: NA
J gene: TRBJ2-7
V gene: TRBV7-9
CDR3 length: 15
CDR3 DNA: TGTGCCAGCAGCTCCCGGGACAGCCAACTCTACGAGCAGTACTTC
CDR3 protein: CASSSRDSQLYEQYF

D gene: TRBD1
clone size: NA
J gene: TRBJ2-1
V gene: TRBV27
CDR3 length: 15
CDR3 DNA: TGTGCCAGCAGTCCGGGACAGGGTAATTACAATGAGCAGTTCTTC
CDR3 protein: CASSPGQGNYNEQFF

D gene: NA
clone size: once
J gene: TRBJ2-7
V gene: TRBV30
CDR3 length: 13
CDR3 DNA: TGTGCCTGGAGTAAGAGCGTGTCCTACGAGCAGTACTTC
CDR3 protein: CAWSKSVSYEQYF

D gene: TRBD1
clone size: NA
J gene: TRBJ1-3
V gene: TRBV30
CDR3 length: 13
CDR3 DNA: TGTGCCTGGAGTAGGGACAGCGGAAACACCATATATTTT
CDR3 protein: CAWSRDSGNTIYF

D gene: TRBD1
clone size: NA
J gene: TRBJ2-2
V gene: TRBV14
CDR3 length: 17
CDR3 DNA: TGTGCCAGCAGCAAAATCGGGACAGGGGTTATTACCGGGGAGCTGTTTTTT
CDR3 protein: CASSKIGTGVITGELFF

D gene: TRBD1
clone size: NA
J gene: TRBJ2-7
V gene: TRBV4-1
CDR3 length: 17
CDR3 DNA: TGCGCCAGCAGCCACACCACCGGGACAGGGGCCCCCTACGAGCAGTACTTC
CDR3 protein: CASSHTTGTGAPYEQYF

D gene: NA
clone size: NA
J gene: TRBJ1-6
V gene: TRBV18
CDR3 length: 12
CDR3 DNA: TGTGCCAGCTCGAACCAAGCCTCACCCCTCCACTTT
CDR3 protein: CASSNQASPLHF

D gene: NA
clone size: NA
J gene: TRBJ1-6
V gene: TRBV11-3
CDR3 length: 13
CDR3 DNA: TGTGCCAGCAGCTCCTCGACAGGTTCACCCCTCCACTTT
CDR3 protein: CASSSSTGSPLHF

D gene: NA
clone size: NA
J gene: TRBJ1-3
V gene: TRBV19
CDR3 length: 15
CDR3 DNA: TGTGCCAGTAGTATTTCGGTGCATGTTGGAAACACCATATATTTT
CDR3 protein: CASSISVHVGNTIYF

D gene: TRBD1
clone size: NA
J gene: TRBJ1-2
V gene: TRBV5-6
CDR3 length: 17
CDR3 DNA: TGTGCCAGCAGCTCCCCCGGGACAGGGGTCTCTCTCTATGGCTACACCTTC
CDR3 protein: CASSSPGTGVSLYGYTF

D gene: TRBD1
clone size: NA
J gene: TRBJ1-6
V gene: TRBV9
CDR3 length: 15
CDR3 DNA: TGTGCCAGCTCGAGAATGGACAGGGGGGATCCACCCCTCCACTTT
CDR3 protein: CASSRMDRGDPPLHF

D gene: NA
clone size: NA
J gene: TRBJ2-7
V gene: TRBV13
CDR3 length: 12
CDR3 DNA: TGTGCCAGCAGCTCGGACAGCTACGAGCAGTACTTC
CDR3 protein: CASSSDSYEQYF

D gene: NA
clone size: NA
J gene: TRBJ2-2
V gene: TRBV5-1
CDR3 length: 14
CDR3 DNA: TGCGCCAGCAGCCGGGACTCCTACACCGGGGAGCTGTTTTTT
CDR3 protein: CASSRDSYTGELFF

D gene: NA
clone size: NA
J gene: TRBJ1-6
V gene: TRBV10-1
CDR3 length: 15
CDR3 DNA: TGCGCCAGCAGTGAGATTTCGGGTTCTAATTCACCCCTCCACTTT
CDR3 protein: CASSEISGSNSPLHF

D gene: TRBD1
clone size: once
J gene: TRBJ2-7
V gene: TRBV6-1
CDR3 length: 12
CDR3 DNA: TGTGCCAGCGCGCAGGGGGCCTACGAGCAGTACTTC
CDR3 protein: CASAQGAYEQYF

D gene: NA
clone size: once
J gene: TRBJ1-1
V gene: TRBV2
CDR3 length: 15
CDR3 DNA: TGTGCCAGCAGTGGGTCTGGCAGGGTGGACACTGAAGCTTTCTTT
CDR3 protein: CASSGSGRVDTEAFF

D gene: TRBD1
clone size: NA
J gene: TRBJ2-1
V gene: TRBV29-1
CDR3 length: 13
CDR3 DNA: TGCAGCGCCGGACAGGGTTCCTACAATGAGCAGTTCTTC
CDR3 protein: CSAGQGSYNEQFF

D gene: TRBD1
clone size: NA
J gene: TRBJ2-7
V gene: TRBV5-6
CDR3 length: 15
CDR3 DNA: TGTGCCAGCAGGGAGACAGGGGGCCCTTTTTGGGAGCAGTACTTC
CDR3 protein: CASRETGGPFWEQYF

D gene: NA
clone size: NA
J gene: TRBJ2-7
V gene: TRBV11-2
CDR3 length: 13
CDR3 DNA: TGTGCCAGCAGCCAGGGATTCCCCAACGAGCAGTACTTC
CDR3 protein: CASSQGFPNEQYF

D gene: NA
clone size: NA
J gene: TRBJ1-5
V gene: TRBV18
CDR3 length: 16
CDR3 DNA: TGTGCCAGCTCACCACCTCAACTCCCTAGCAATCAGCCCCAGCATTTT
CDR3 protein: CASSPPQLPSNQPQHF

D gene: TRBD1
clone size: NA
J gene: TRBJ1-1
V gene: TRBV6-1
CDR3 length: 13
CDR3 DNA: TGTGCCAGCAGTCGGGACAGGAACACTGAAGCTTTCTTT
CDR3 protein: CASSRDRNTEAFF

D gene: TRBD2
clone size: once
J gene: TRBJ2-5
V gene: TRBV11-2
CDR3 length: 14
CDR3 DNA: TGTGCCAGCAGCTTCGACCGGGGGGGGGAGACCCAGTACTTC
CDR3 protein: CASSFDRGGETQYF

D gene: NA
clone size: NA
J gene: TRBJ2-5
V gene: TRBV5-6
CDR3 length: 16
CDR3 DNA: TGTGCCAGCATCCCATCCGGGTCGAGAGGTCAAGAGACCCAGTACTTC
CDR3 protein: CASIPSGSRGQETQYF

D gene: NA
clone size: NA
J gene: TRBJ2-1
V gene: TRBV7-9
CDR3 length: 15
CDR3 DNA: TGTGCCAGCAGCTTCCTCCGGACAGTCCACAATGAGCAGTTCTTC
CDR3 protein: CASSFLRTVHNEQFF

D gene: TRBD2
clone size: NA
J gene: TRBJ2-2
V gene: TRBV9
CDR3 length: 16
CDR3 DNA: TGTGCCAGCAGCGTGGGGGGGGGAGGAATCACCGGGGAGCTGTTTTTT
CDR3 protein: CASSVGGGGITGELFF

D gene: NA
clone size: once
J gene: TRBJ2-2
V gene: TRBV7-9
CDR3 length: 16
CDR3 DNA: TGTGCCAGCAGCCCTTCGGGGACATGGAACACCGGGGAGCTGTTTTTT
CDR3 protein: CASSPSGTWNTGELFF